Below, one T cell receptor beta chain is given with its context. This sample was taken from a study of shared T cell receptors in the human thymus. Here immunoSEQ multiplex PCR was the method, and the copy in TCRdb shows in-frame clones only, minus some. The table includes about 660,000 clones, over 75% detected once. The CDR3 runs 12 residues. V dropped 7 bases and J dropped 12 bases, with 16 bases sitting between them. The germline V gene encodes CDR1 MRHNA and CDR2 SNTAGT. The sample was also reused in another study, on human thymus T cells. This second study notes: Healthy Finnish infants undergoing corrective surgery for congenital heart defects were used as donors.

The sequenced sample consisted of thymocytes. The chain combines TRBV6-4 with TRBJ2-1, with D possibly TRBD1 on 5 matching bases. This TCR was recovered from a boy less than two years old with a congenital heart defect. The CDR3 here is CASKGESLRQFF. DNA of the CDR3: TGTGCCAGCAAAGGGGAAAGCCTCAGGCAGTTCTTC.